A single sample gave rise to the 30 T cell receptor beta chains below, sequenced in a study of cytomegalovirus exposure and HLA in healthy donors. The primer mix had 60 Vbeta and 13 Jbeta primers. Sequencing was performed with immunoSEQ multiplex PCR; in TCRdb, only in-frame clones are kept and a portion is missing. In the table there are about 150,000 clones, 80% of which are singletons. Sequenced sample: PBMCs. Receptors originate from a man under 40 in good health and CMV-seronegative.

The chain links TRBV7-9 to TRBJ1-1; TRBD1 agrees at 7 bases. This CDR3 is 15 amino acids long. V dropped 1 base and J dropped 5; count of bases not matched to a gene: 7. In germline, CDR1 is SEHNR, CDR2 FQNEAQ (reference sequence). CDR3 region: CASSLGGAGGTEAFF. CDR3 coding DNA: TGTGCCAGCAGCTTAGGAGGCGCAGGGGGGACTGAAGCTTTCTTT.

The chain couples TRBV10-3 to TRBJ2-2; 9 bases are shared with TRBD1. The CDR3 covers 14 residues. Germline V CDR1 and CDR2: ENHRY, SYGVKD. Losses at the gene ends were 6 bases for V and 7 bases for J; bases not matched to a gene: 6. CDR3 sequence (DNA): TGTGCCATCAGACCGGGACAGGGTAGCGGGGAGCTGTTTTTT. Translation gives CAIRPGQGSGELFF.

The chain employs TRBV19 and TRBJ2-6, with D possibly matching TRBD1 (5 bases). Trimming stripped 6 bases from V and 4 bases from J, with 22 bases between. The CDR3 is 18 amino acids. Germline CDR1 LNHDA, CDR2 SQIVND (reference sequence). CDR3 sequence reads: CASRRTSTRRSGANVLTF. DNA of the CDR3: TGTGCCAGTAGAAGGACATCGACCCGAAGATCCGGGGCCAACGTCCTGACTTTC.

V and J are TRBV2 and TRBJ2-4; 11 positions match TRBD2. The CDR3 has 20 amino acids. V shed 6 bases and J 0 bases; nucleotides not matched to a gene: 16. Germline V lookup: CDR1 SNHLY, CDR2 FYNNEI. CDR3 sequence (DNA): TGTGCCAGCAGGGAAAGGCTAGGACTAGCGGGTGGTCTAGCCAAAAACATTCAGTACTTC. This translates into CASRERLGLAGGLAKNIQYF.

This clone has only one observation. Distinct nucleotide sequences in the sample also encode this CDR3. This rearrangement joins TRBV7-2 to TRBJ1-1, with 8 bases lining up with TRBD1. Trimming cost V 4 bases and J 7 bases; bases outside gene matches: 8. This CDR3 comprises 14 residues. Looked up from germline, CDR1 is SGHTA and CDR2 is FQGNSA. The CDR3 sequence is CASSSPGQGGEAFF. The CDR3 DNA reads TGTGCCAGCAGCTCCCCCGGACAGGGAGGTGAAGCTTTCTTT.

V usage is TRBV5-1 and J usage is TRBJ2-7, with TRBD1 matching 9 bases. The V gene end was trimmed by 1 base and the J gene end by 7 bases; junction bases not matched to a gene: 6. The CDR3 has 14 amino acids. Germline CDR1 SGHRS, CDR2 YFSETQ. The CDR3 sequence is CASSLTGGSWEQYF. DNA for the CDR3: TGCGCCAGCAGCTTGACAGGGGGCTCGTGGGAGCAGTACTTC.

This chain links TRBV9 with TRBJ2-1; a weak D match, TRBD1 (5 bases). V was shortened by 4 bases and J by 0 bases, with 11 bases between the two germline ends. The CDR3 runs to 15 residues. Per germline, CDR1 SGDLS and CDR2 YYNGEE. The CDR3 is CASSPRASSYNEQFF. CDR3 in DNA: TGTGCCAGCAGCCCCAGGGCCAGCTCCTACAATGAGCAGTTCTTC.

This chain links TRBV6-5 with TRBJ1-3; 9 bases are shared with TRBD1. With 8 bases clipped from V and 6 bases from J, the junction kept 11 bases outside the gene matches. CDR1 and CDR2 from the germline V gene are MNHEY and SVGAGI. The CDR3 has 15 amino acids. The CDR3 nucleotides read TGTGCCAGCGGCGTACAGGGGGCGCTTGAAAACACCATATATTTT. Translated: CASGVQGALENTIYF.

The chain recombines TRBV4-3 with TRBJ2-5; 8 bases align to TRBD2. Germline loops: CDR1 LGHNA, CDR2 YSLEER. The CDR3 is 16 residues long. The trim removed 3 bases at V and 5 bases at J, leaving 11 bases unmatched. In nucleotides, the CDR3 is TGCGCCAGCAGCCAGGGGGGAATCGGGAGGGGGGAGACCCAGTACTTC. It translates to CASSQGGIGRGETQYF.

The J gene is TRBJ2-3, the V gene TRBV2, with 9 bases identical to TRBD1. The V and J ends lost 6 bases and 2 bases, in that order; junction bases with no gene match: 6. This CDR3 has 15 amino acids. Germline CDR1 SNHLY, CDR2 FYNNEI. This CDR3 reads CASSPTGGNTDTQYF. CDR3 in DNA: TGTGCCAGCAGCCCGACAGGGGGGAACACAGATACGCAGTATTTT.

The genes are TRBV15 and TRBJ2-1; a possible D gene is TRBD2 (5 bases). Germline V gene lookup returns CDR1 LNHNV and CDR2 YYDKDF (reference sequence). The V gene lost 1 base and the J gene lost 2 bases, with 9 bases spanning the gap. CDR3 length equals 15 residues. CDR3 in DNA: TGTGCCACCAGCAGAGGGCGGGTGACCTACAATGAGCAGTTCTTC. As protein: CATSRGRVTYNEQFF.

V is TRBV4-1 and J is TRBJ2-1; the D is unclear. This CDR3 region has 15 residues. V lost 0 bases and J lost 7, with 13 bases in between. Germline CDR1 is MGHRA and CDR2 is YSYEKL. DNA for the CDR3: TGCGCCAGCAGCCAAGATCTATTAGTAAATAATGAGCAGTTCTTC. It is translated as CASSQDLLVNNEQFF.

The CDR3 spells CASSWDTSSGNTIYF. The CDR3 DNA is TGTGCCAGCTCATGGGACACCAGCTCTGGAAACACCATATATTTT. The V call is TRBV18, the J call TRBJ1-3, with D possibly being TRBD1 (6 bases). V was trimmed by 5 bases and J by 0 bases, leaving 11 bases between them. The CDR3 totals 15 residues. Germline CDR1 reads KGHSH; CDR2 reads LQKENI.

CDR3 sequence reads: CASSGQAPYEQYF. The CDR3 DNA sequence: TGTGCCAGCAGTGGACAGGCACCCTACGAGCAGTACTTC. The chain couples TRBV28 to TRBJ2-7; TRBD1 matches at 7 bases. The CDR3 extends over 13 amino acids. V lost 5 bases to trimming and J lost 2 bases; unmatched junction nucleotides: 3. Germline V CDR1 and CDR2: MDHEN, SYDVKM. The whole variable domain, filled in from reference TRBV28 and TRBJ2-7, reads DVKVTQSSRYLVKRTGEKVFLECVQDMDHENMFWYRQDPGLGLRLIYFSYDVKMKEKGDIPEGYSVSREKKERFSLILESASTNQTSMYLCASSGQAPYEQYFGPGTRLTVT.

V usage is TRBV5-1 and J usage is TRBJ2-3, with TRBD2 identical over 8 bases. Germline CDR1 SGHRS, CDR2 YFSETQ. Trimming took 4 bases from V and 0 from J; bases not matched to a gene: 10. This CDR3 has 17 amino acids. This CDR3 reads CASSTWGGGLSTDTQYF. The CDR3 nucleotides are TGCGCCAGCAGCACCTGGGGCGGGGGGCTGAGCACAGATACGCAGTATTTT.

The rearrangement links TRBV6-5 to TRBJ2-1; TRBD1 aligns across 7 bases. The germline CDR1 and CDR2 sequences are MNHEY and SVGAGI. The CDR3 is made up of 12 amino acids. With V trimmed by 8 bases and J by 6 bases, 4 bases remained unmatched. Here the CDR3 reads CASGNRGNEQFF. The CDR3 DNA sequence: TGTGCCAGCGGTAACAGGGGCAATGAGCAGTTCTTC.

The DNA for the CDR3 is TGTGCCAGCTCACCTTTCCCGTCCGAGGGCCCCAATCAGCCCCAGCATTTT. Translation: CASSPFPSEGPNQPQHF. The rearrangement uses TRBV18 and TRBJ1-5; D is ambiguous. This CDR3 region has 17 residues. V lost 3 bases to trimming and J lost 3 bases, with 18 bases between them. Germline values: CDR1 KGHSH, CDR2 LQKENI.

V is TRBV28 and J is TRBJ2-1, with 9 bases matching TRBD1. Per germline, CDR1 MDHEN and CDR2 SYDVKM. J was trimmed by 6 bases and V by 6 bases; bases with no gene match: 12. The CDR3 covers 16 residues. CDR3: CASRLRMGQGSNEQFF. DNA for the CDR3: TGTGCCAGCAGGCTCCGTATGGGACAGGGATCCAATGAGCAGTTCTTC.

This chain connects TRBV5-1 to TRBJ2-2; possible D gene TRBD1, 8 bases. This CDR3 is built from 16 residues. V lost 4 bases and J lost 4, with 17 bases in between. Germline V gene sequence: CDR1 SGHRS, CDR2 YFSETQ. The CDR3: CASSREGTGLTGELFF. The CDR3 nucleotides read TGCGCCAGCAGCAGGGAGGGGACAGGACTCACCGGGGAGCTGTTTTTT.

The J gene is TRBJ1-5, the V gene TRBV6-1; no reliable D call. Trimming took off 4 bases at V and 2 bases at J, with 15 bases between the two ends. Germline V gene data show CDR1 as MNHNS and CDR2 as SASEGT. There are 16 residues in the CDR3. CDR3 amino acids: CASSAGEESGNQPQHF. CDR3 bases: TGTGCCAGCAGTGCCGGGGAGGAGAGTGGCAATCAGCCCCAGCATTTT.

V gene TRBV5-1 combines with J gene TRBJ2-1, with D unresolved. CDR1 is SGHRS and CDR2 is YFSETQ in the germline V gene. V dropped 3 bases and J dropped 0 bases, with 10 bases sitting between them. This CDR3 has 15 residues. This CDR3 is CASSSSASSYNEQFF. CDR3 coding DNA: TGCGCCAGCAGCTCAAGCGCGAGCTCCTACAATGAGCAGTTCTTC.

The chain joins TRBV4-3 to TRBJ2-1; TRBD2 matches 7 bases. The CDR3 extends over 18 amino acids. The ends lost 1 base at V and 8 bases at J; junction bases unmatched: 17. Germline V lookup: CDR1 LGHNA, CDR2 YSLEER. CDR3 sequence: CASSQGPLNAGVIHEQFF. In nucleotides, the CDR3 is TGCGCCAGCAGCCAAGGACCCCTTAACGCGGGAGTTATCCATGAGCAGTTCTTC.

The rearrangement joins TRBV10-3 to TRBJ2-7; D might be TRBD2 (5 bases). The CDR3 contains 13 residues. V lost 6 bases, J lost 0 bases, and 9 bases lay in between. Germline lookup yields CDR1 ENHRY and CDR2 SYGVKD. The CDR3 spells CAISGMNSYEQYF. The CDR3 DNA is TGTGCCATCAGCGGGATGAACTCCTACGAGCAGTACTTC.

This rearrangement joins TRBV4-2 to TRBJ2-5; weak D call: TRBD1 (5 bases). The DNA end favors TRBJ2-7, so the J call may be wrong. The germline gives CDR1 LGHNA, CDR2 YNFKEQ. The CDR3 sequence is 15 residues long. The CDR3 sequence is CASSQRAGIEYEQYF. The DNA for the CDR3 is TGTGCCAGCAGCCAACGCGCAGGGATTGAATACGAGCAGTACTTC.

This clone showed up just a few times. The chain combines TRBV7-9 with TRBJ1-1, with D perhaps TRBD1 (5 bases). The CDR3 has 15 residues. V lost 4 bases and J lost 5, with 17 bases in between. The germline gives CDR1 SEHNR, CDR2 FQNEAQ (reference sequence). CDR3 region: CASSSLGGRRTEAFF. The CDR3 coding sequence is TGTGCCAGCAGCTCATTGGGGGGGAGAAGAACTGAAGCTTTCTTT.

The rearrangement joins TRBV7-9 to TRBJ2-5; TRBD2 might be the D (5 bases). With 1 base removed from V and 1 base from J, the gap between germline ends came to 7 bases. The CDR3 covers 14 residues. Germline V CDR1 and CDR2: SEHNR, FQNEAQ (reference sequence). The CDR3 bases are TGTGCCAGCAGCTTAGGAGGGAGCCAAGAGACCCAGTACTTC. Translation: CASSLGGSQETQYF.

This clone has a single count. The rearrangement links TRBV6-5 to TRBJ2-5; 7 positions match TRBD1. The J call is doubtful: the DNA matches TRBJ2-7 better. The CDR3 extends over 14 amino acids. Germline CDR1 reads MNHEY; CDR2 reads SVGAGI. The CDR3 DNA reads as TGTGCCAGCAGTTACCCGGGACAGACCTACGAGCAGTACTTC. It specifies CASSYPGQTYEQYF.

The V gene is TRBV2, the J gene TRBJ2-1; D is possibly TRBD2 (6 bases). The CDR3 has 10 residues. V shed 10 bases and J shed 9 bases, with 10 bases lying between them. Germline values: CDR1 SNHLY, CDR2 FYNNEI. For the CDR3, the DNA is TGTGCCACCGGGGGTCTTGAGCAGTTCTTC. Its translation: CATGGLEQFF.

This clone was counted only a few times. The chain has TRBV4-1 and TRBJ1-1, with D tentatively TRBD1 (6 bases). The length of the CDR3 is 13 residues. Trimming stripped 0 bases from V and 4 bases from J, with 6 bases between. The germline V gene encodes CDR1 MGHRA and CDR2 YSYEKL. The CDR3 is CASSQDRGTEAFF. In nucleotides, the CDR3 is TGCGCCAGCAGCCAAGACAGGGGCACTGAAGCTTTCTTT.

V and J are TRBV7-9 and TRBJ2-1; 7 positions agree with TRBD2. Germline assignment: CDR1 SEHNR and CDR2 FQNEAQ (reference sequence). The junction had 8 bases not matched to a gene; V was cut back by 1 base and J by 2 bases. The CDR3 length is 17 residues. The CDR3: CASSLGWREKPYNEQFF. In nucleotides, the CDR3 is TGTGCCAGCAGCTTAGGTTGGCGGGAGAAACCCTACAATGAGCAGTTCTTC.